One sample yielded the 28 T cell receptor beta chains listed below, sequenced in a study of OX40 agonist ivuxolimab in advanced cancers. TCRdb's copy holds only in-frame clones and misses some; the assay was immunoSEQ multiplex PCR. The sample includes tens of thousands of clones, around 81% of them seen just once. Sequencing used CD4+ or CD8+ T cells sorted from blood, obtained in a trial of the OX40 agonist ivuxolimab. Every receptor here comes from an adult with an advanced solid tumor such as melanoma, head and neck, liver or kidney cancer.

The chain has TRBV4-3 and TRBJ1-1; D uncertain. Germline V gene lookup returns CDR1 LGHNA and CDR2 YSLEER. V was clipped by 0 bases and J by 8 bases, with 10 bases between them. The length of the CDR3 is 13 residues. The CDR3 protein is CASSQDFPGEAFF. For the CDR3, the DNA is TGCGCCAGCAGCCAAGATTTCCCTGGAGAAGCTTTCTTT.

The CDR3 bases are TGTGCCTGGAAGCCGCGTGGCCGCGACACTGAAGCTTTCTTT. It specifies CAWKPRGRDTEAFF. This sequence joins TRBV30 and TRBJ1-1; D remains unclear. Trimming took off 4 bases at V and 3 bases at J, with 15 bases between the two ends. CDR1 and CDR2 (germline): GTSNPN, SVGIG (reference sequence). The CDR3 runs 14 residues.

The CDR3 sequence: CASSRELGVANTEAFF. The DNA of the CDR3 is TGTGCCAGCAGCCGAGAGTTAGGGGTGGCGAACACTGAAGCTTTCTTT. The chain has TRBV4-2 and TRBJ1-1; TRBD1 is a possible D gene (5 bases). Germline V gene lookup returns CDR1 LGHNA and CDR2 YNFKEQ. With 4 bases removed from V and 1 base from J, the gap between germline ends came to 16 bases. This CDR3 has 16 residues.

This rearrangement joins TRBV11-2 to TRBJ1-6; possible D gene TRBD1, 5 bases. V lost 4 bases, J lost 7 bases, and 14 bases lay in between. The CDR3 has 15 amino acids. Germline values: CDR1 SGHAT, CDR2 FQNNGV. The CDR3 is CASSSGWGGNSPLHF. The DNA for the CDR3 is TGTGCCAGCAGCTCGGGGTGGGGGGGGAATTCACCCCTCCACTTT.

This clone was picked up one time. The chain couples TRBV20-1 to TRBJ1-2; D is possibly TRBD1 (5 bases). V was clipped by 1 base and J by 7 bases, with 7 bases between them. Germline CDR1 DFQATT, CDR2 SNEGSKA (reference sequence). There are 11 residues in the CDR3. CDR3 bases: TGCAGTGCTAGAGGCGGGGGTGGCTACACCTTC. Amino acids: CSARGGGGYTF.

The chain has TRBV19 and TRBJ2-5; 9 bases match TRBD1. Trimming at V came to 10 bases and at J to 4 bases, leaving 10 bases not matched to a gene. Germline V gene data show CDR1 as LNHDA and CDR2 as SQIVND (reference sequence). The length of the CDR3 is 14 residues. This chain's CDR3 is CATSKGQGRETQYF. Here the CDR3 DNA reads TGTGCCACCTCTAAGGGACAGGGCAGAGAGACCCAGTACTTC. The full variable domain, completed using reference TRBV19 and TRBJ2-5, is DGGITQSPKYLFRKEGQNVTLSCEQNLNHDAMYWYRQDPGQGLRLIYYSQIVNDFQKGDIAEGYSVSREKKESFPLTVTSAQKNPTAFYLCATSKGQGRETQYFGPGTRLLVL.

This clone rates as medium-sized. Compared with germline, one end of the junction differs, possibly owing to a read error. This chain links TRBV5-6 with TRBJ1-6; TRBD1 agrees at 7 bases. CDR1 and CDR2 from the germline V gene are SGHDT and YYEEEE. The CDR3 totals 12 residues. The CDR3 loop is CASTTQGGVHNF. CDR3 DNA: TGTGCCAGCACCACTCAGGGGGGCGTACATAACTTT.

The rearrangement joins TRBV6-1 to TRBJ1-6; 7 bases agree with TRBD1. The V segment lost 7 bases and the J segment 0 bases; nucleotides outside the gene matches: 3. The CDR3 consists of 15 residues. Per the germline V gene, CDR1 is MNHNS and CDR2 is SASEGT. The CDR3 loop is CASKGDSSYNSPLHF. CDR3 nucleotide sequence: TGTGCCAGCAAGGGGGACAGCTCCTATAATTCACCCCTCCACTTT.

This clone was detected only a few times. The rearrangement uses TRBV11-3 and TRBJ2-5, with a weak D call TRBD2 (5 bases). The V and J ends lost 2 bases and 4 bases respectively, with 11 bases between them. CDR3 length: 14 residues. Germline V gives CDR1 SGHNT, CDR2 YENEEA. The CDR3 is CASSLRGGRETQYF. The DNA for the CDR3 is TGTGCCAGCAGCTTACGAGGCGGGCGAGAGACCCAGTACTTC.

The rearrangement joins TRBV7-2 to TRBJ2-5, with a weak D call TRBD1 (6 bases). V was clipped by 2 bases and J by 2 bases, with 12 bases between them. CDR3 length: 15 amino acids. Germline V gene data show CDR1 as SGHTA and CDR2 as FQGNSA. CDR3 in DNA: TGTGCCAGCAGCTTAACAGGGATTGGGCAAGAGACCCAGTACTTC. Residues: CASSLTGIGQETQYF. Looking up the rest from reference TRBV7-2 and TRBJ2-5 gives the full variable domain: GAGVSQSPSNKVTEKGKDVELRCDPISGHTALYWYRQSLGQGLEFLIYFQGNSAPDKSGLPSDRFSAERTGGSVSTLTIQRTQQEDSAVYLCASSLTGIGQETQYFGPGTRLLVL.

This chain joins TRBV5-1 and TRBJ1-2; D is unresolved. The CDR3 spans 15 residues. Germline lookup yields CDR1 SGHRS and CDR2 YFSETQ. V was pared by 1 base and J by 7 bases, with 17 bases between. CDR3 region: CASSLNRPGGLGYTF. Here the CDR3 DNA reads TGCGCCAGCAGCTTGAACCGGCCAGGTGGGCTTGGCTACACCTTC.

The chain recombines TRBV5-1 with TRBJ1-1; TRBD1 is a possible D gene (5 bases). V lost 4 bases to trimming and J lost 1 base, with 11 bases between them. Germline loops: CDR1 SGHRS, CDR2 YFSETQ. The CDR3 runs to 14 residues. CDR3 bases: TGCGCCAGCAGCATGGGGCAGAGGAACACTGAAGCTTTCTTT. Translation gives CASSMGQRNTEAFF.

The J gene is TRBJ1-2, the V gene TRBV7-9, with 11 bases matching TRBD1. Losses at the gene ends were 5 bases for V and 5 bases for J; bases not matched to a gene: 10. Germline CDR1 and CDR2: SEHNR and FQNEAQ (reference sequence). This CDR3 comprises 16 residues. The chain's CDR3 is CASSPFQGQGVYGYTF. CDR3 sequence (DNA): TGTGCCAGCAGCCCCTTCCAGGGACAGGGGGTTTATGGCTACACCTTC.

V is TRBV6-6 and J is TRBJ1-1; possible D gene TRBD1, 6 bases. Between the trimmed V and J ends, which lost 4 bases and 4 bases, there was a span of 19 bases. The CDR3 consists of 16 residues. Germline V gives CDR1 MNHNY, CDR2 SVGAGI (reference sequence). The CDR3 protein is CASSSGQFWGGTEAFF. The CDR3 nucleotides are TGTGCCAGCAGTTCCGGACAGTTTTGGGGGGGCACTGAAGCTTTCTTT.

V and J are TRBV27 and TRBJ2-7; 8 bases match TRBD1. J lost 3 bases, V lost 0 bases, and 16 bases had no gene match. Germline V gene lookup returns CDR1 MNHEY and CDR2 SMNVEV (reference sequence). The CDR3 extends over 19 amino acids. In DNA, the CDR3 is TGTGCCAGCAGTTTATCTGCCGTGGGTAGGGGACAGGTAATCTACGAGCAGTACTTC. Amino acids: CASSLSAVGRGQVIYEQYF.

This clone occurred once. The J gene is TRBJ1-3, the V gene TRBV7-2; no firm D call. The CDR3 has 17 amino acids. V lost 3 bases to trimming and J lost 1 base, with 16 bases between them. Germline CDR1 SGHTA, CDR2 FQGNSA. CDR3 in amino acids: CASSLGAGLRSGNTIYF. Written as DNA, the CDR3 is TGTGCCAGCAGCTTGGGTGCAGGACTGAGATCTGGAAACACCATATATTTT.

V and J are TRBV5-1 and TRBJ2-3, with 9 bases that match TRBD2. The V gene end was trimmed by 4 bases and the J gene end by 1 base; junction bases not matched to a gene: 7. Looked up from germline, CDR1 is SGHRS and CDR2 is YFSETQ. The length of the CDR3 is 16 residues. Here the CDR3 DNA reads TGCGCCAGCAGCCCAATGGAGCGGGGGGGCACAGATACGCAGTATTTT. As protein: CASSPMERGGTDTQYF.

This rearrangement joins TRBV13 to TRBJ1-2; 9 positions match TRBD1. Germline V CDR1 and CDR2: PRHDT, FYEKMQ (reference sequence). This CDR3 has 15 amino acids. The trim removed 3 bases at V and 6 bases at J, leaving 8 bases unmatched. CDR3 region: CASSFVSRDRDGYTF. Here the CDR3 DNA reads TGTGCCAGCAGCTTCGTCTCCCGGGACAGGGATGGCTACACCTTC.

This clone was found a few times. The chain links TRBV7-2 to TRBJ2-4, with unresolved D. The germline V and J ends were trimmed by 5 bases and 6 bases, with 20 bases remaining between them. The CDR3 consists of 16 residues. Germline CDR1 and CDR2: SGHTA and FQGNSA. In DNA form, the CDR3 reads TGTGCCAGCAGCCCCGGGTGGGGTAAGATGTTAAACATTCAGTACTTC. It translates to CASSPGWGKMLNIQYF.

CDR3 in amino acids: CAVGAPLHF. CDR3 DNA sequence: TGTGCCGTGGGGGCGCCCCTCCACTTT. The chain carries TRBV6-5 and TRBJ1-6, with D maybe TRBD1 (6 bases). There are 9 residues in the CDR3. V dropped 11 bases and J dropped 13 bases, with 9 bases sitting between them. Germline CDR1 reads MNHEY; CDR2 reads SVGAGI.

This chain connects TRBV11-3 to TRBJ2-2; D is ambiguous. Germline-derived CDR1 and CDR2 are SGHNT and YENEEA. The V gene lost 1 base and the J gene lost 1 base, with 4 bases spanning the gap. The CDR3 extends over 14 amino acids. CDR3 sequence: CASSLGQNTGELFF. As DNA, the CDR3 is TGTGCCAGCAGCTTAGGGCAGAACACCGGGGAGCTGTTTTTT.

CDR3 nucleotides: TGTGCCAGCAGTTTGCTCGCAGGGATCGCTGAAGCTTTCTTT. This encodes CASSLLAGIAEAFF. The rearrangement joins TRBV27 to TRBJ1-1, with a possible D match to TRBD1 (5 bases). The CDR3 runs 14 residues. Germline V gene data show CDR1 as MNHEY and CDR2 as SMNVEV (reference sequence). The germline V and J ends were trimmed by 3 bases and 6 bases, with 14 bases remaining between them.

The genes are TRBV19 and TRBJ1-3; no clear D. The germline V and J ends were trimmed by 4 bases and 1 base, with 5 bases remaining between them. Germline V gene sequence: CDR1 LNHDA, CDR2 SQIVND (reference sequence). The CDR3 is made up of 13 amino acids. The CDR3 DNA is TGTGCCAGTAGTAGCTATTCTGGAAACACCATATATTTT. Its translation is CASSSYSGNTIYF. Drawing the rest from reference TRBV19 and TRBJ1-3, the complete variable domain is DGGITQSPKYLFRKEGQNVTLSCEQNLNHDAMYWYRQDPGQGLRLIYYSQIVNDFQKGDIAEGYSVSREKKESFPLTVTSAQKNPTAFYLCASSSYSGNTIYFGEGSWLTVV.

CDR3 nucleotides: TGTGCCAGCAGTCCTAGCGGGGGGCCGACCTACGAGCAGTACTTC. Translation gives CASSPSGGPTYEQYF. The chain is built from TRBV2 and TRBJ2-7; 11 bases are shared with TRBD2. J was trimmed by 2 bases and V by 5 bases; bases with no gene match: 5. This CDR3 has 15 residues. Looked up from germline, CDR1 is SNHLY and CDR2 is FYNNEI.

As DNA, the CDR3 is TGTGCCAGCAGCGGGGACGGACACTATGGCTACACCTTC. Protein: CASSGDGHYGYTF. The chain couples TRBV5-4 to TRBJ1-2; D perhaps matches TRBD1 (5 bases). The V and J ends lost 4 bases and 3 bases respectively, with 10 bases between them. Germline loops: CDR1 SGHNT, CDR2 YYREEE (reference sequence). The CDR3 has 13 residues.

The CDR3 region has the DNA TGTGCCAGCAGCGCTACAGAGATGAACTATGGCTACACCTTC. Translated, it gives CASSATEMNYGYTF. J is TRBJ1-2 and V is TRBV9; the D is unclear. Germline assignment: CDR1 SGDLS and CDR2 YYNGEE. The CDR3 is 14 amino acids. V gave up 3 bases and J gave up 2 bases, with 11 bases separating them.

The J gene is TRBJ1-1, the V gene TRBV9; possible D gene TRBD1, 5 bases. V lost 3 bases and J lost 0, with 12 bases in between. Germline V CDR1 and CDR2: SGDLS, YYNGEE. The CDR3 spans 15 residues. CDR3 in DNA: TGTGCCAGCAGCGCGGCTGAGGGGATGAACACTGAAGCTTTCTTT. The encoded protein is CASSAAEGMNTEAFF.

V is TRBV7-8 and J is TRBJ2-5, with D perhaps matching TRBD2 (7 bases). Germline lookup yields CDR1 SGHVS and CDR2 FQNEAQ. The CDR3 runs to 15 residues. Trimming shortened V by 7 bases and J by 1 base, and 16 bases separated the two germline ends. The CDR3 reads CASTPRGARQETQYF. The CDR3 DNA reads as TGTGCCAGCACGCCTCGGGGGGCGCGCCAAGAGACCCAGTACTTC.